The rows below give T cell receptor beta chains drawn from one sample of a study of graft-versus-host responses after intestinal transplantation. Sequenced by immunoSEQ multiplex PCR; TCRdb stores in-frame clones only, minus some. Of 140,000 or so clones in the sample, over 90% are singletons; the top ten hold roughly 0.19%. Their target antigens are unknown. The sample here was unstimulated CD4+ T cells sorted from spleen or lymph node cells, taken before intestinal transplant. These receptors were collected from a human donor who received an intestinal transplant. The CDR3 runs from the conserved cysteine through the conserved F or W. D genes are given only for firm matches. Clone sizes are given selectively: once, few, many, or a class where the clone is expanded.

clone_size,v_call,j_call,d_call,cdr3_nt,cdr3_aa
.,TRBV7-7,TRBJ2-1,.,TGTGCTAGCAGCTTATTAATCGGATCGAGCTCCTACAATGAGCAGTTCTTC,CASSLLIGSSSYNEQFF
.,TRBV5-4,TRBJ1-3,.,TGTGCCAGCAGCTTGGGAGGGCTCTCTGGAAACACCATATATTTT,CASSLGGLSGNTIYF
.,TRBV28,TRBJ2-1,.,TGTGCCAGCAGTTTACCCCCAGCGGGCAGCTCCTACAATGAGCAGTTCTTC,CASSLPPAGSSYNEQFF
few,TRBV5-8,TRBJ2-2,.,TGTGCCAGCAGCTTGGTAATAGCTAACACCGGGGAGCTGTTTTTT,CASSLVIANTGELFF
few,TRBV19,TRBJ1-3,.,TGTGCCAGTAGTACCAGGGACAACTCTGGAAACACCATATATTTT,CASSTRDNSGNTIYF
once,TRBV9,TRBJ2-7,TRBD2,TGTGCCAGCAGCCAAAGCGGGAACAGCGAGCAGTACTTC,CASSQSGNSEQYF
.,TRBV9,TRBJ2-2,.,TGTGCCAGCAGCGTATCTGGGCGGGTGAACACCGGGGAGCTGTTTTTT,CASSVSGRVNTGELFF
.,TRBV6-1,TRBJ1-4,.,TGTGCCAGCAGTACAGGGTTGGGGCTGTTTTTT,CASSTGLGLFF
.,TRBV30,TRBJ1-4,.,TGTGCCAGTGGGGAGCCCCTCCTAGGTGAAAAACTGTTTTTT,CASGEPLLGEKLFF
.,TRBV5-1,TRBJ2-1,TRBD2,TGCGCCAGCAGCTTGTCAGCTAGCGGGAATTACAATGAGCAGTTCTTC,CASSLSASGNYNEQFF
.,TRBV27,TRBJ2-7,TRBD1,TGTGCCAGCGGTTTCGGGACAGGGACTATGAACGAGCAGTACTTC,CASGFGTGTMNEQYF
.,TRBV4-3,TRBJ1-2,TRBD1,TGCGCCAGCAGCCAAGACGGCAGGGGGTTCGATGGCTACACCTTC,CASSQDGRGFDGYTF
.,TRBV28,TRBJ2-1,.,TGTGCCACCAACGGGGGCCCCCTCTCCTACAATGAGCAGTTCTTC,CATNGGPLSYNEQFF
.,TRBV28,TRBJ2-7,TRBD1,TGTGCCAGCAGTAACTGGACAGGGTCGCGGGCCGAGCAGTACTTC,CASSNWTGSRAEQYF
.,TRBV19,TRBJ1-5,.,TGTGCCAGTAATCCAATCGAGTCTGGCAATCAGCCCCAGCATTTT,CASNPIESGNQPQHF
.,TRBV18,TRBJ1-3,TRBD1,TGTGCCAGCTCACCACGTGGGACAGGCGGAAACACCATATATTTT,CASSPRGTGGNTIYF
.,TRBV5-5,TRBJ1-5,.,TGTGCCAGCAGCTTGGCCAGTAGCGGGACACAGAGTTTT,CASSLASSGTQSF
.,TRBV28,TRBJ2-1,TRBD2,TGTGCCAGCAGCCCCGCTAGCGGAGGGGAATACAATGAGCAGTTCTTC,CASSPASGGEYNEQFF
.,TRBV25-1,TRBJ2-3,TRBD2,TGTGCCAGCAGCCGGGGGGGGTCTGGTACGCAGTATTTT,CASSRGGSGTQYF
.,TRBV10-3,TRBJ1-2,.,TGTGCCATCGGTGGGGAAAAGGGCTACACCTTC,CAIGGEKGYTF
.,TRBV7-2,TRBJ2-1,TRBD1,TGTGCCAGCAGCTACAGACAGGGTCTATACAATGAGCAGTTCTTC,CASSYRQGLYNEQFF
.,TRBV7-2,TRBJ2-5,.,TGTGCCAGCAGCTTGAGGTGGGGGGAGACCCAGTACTTC,CASSLRWGETQYF
.,TRBV6-6,TRBJ1-1,TRBD1,TGTGCCAGCAGTCAGCCCGGGACAGAAAACACTGAAGCTTTCTTT,CASSQPGTENTEAFF
.,TRBV6-5,TRBJ2-7,.,TGTGCCAGCAGTTACGGACTACCCTCCTACGAGCAGTACTTC,CASSYGLPSYEQYF
.,TRBV6-1,TRBJ2-7,TRBD2,TGTGCCAGCAGTGGACTAGCGGGGCCCTACGAGCAGTACTTC,CASSGLAGPYEQYF
.,TRBV21-1,TRBJ2-5,.,TGTGCCAGCAGCCAAAGGGCTAGCGGGAGGGGAAAGACCCAGTACTTC,CASSQRASGRGKTQYF
.,TRBV2,TRBJ2-7,.,TGTGCCAGCAGTGTGTTTGCCCAAGAGCAGTACTTC,CASSVFAQEQYF
.,TRBV7-2,TRBJ2-1,TRBD2,TGTGCCAGCAGCTTAGCGGGCCTTGGCGGGGGTGAGCAGTTCTTC,CASSLAGLGGGEQFF
.,TRBV15,TRBJ2-3,.,TGTGCCACCAGCGGCAGGGGTCCGCAGGGAGATACGCAGTATTTT,CATSGRGPQGDTQYF
.,TRBV15,TRBJ1-2,.,TGTGCCACCAGAGCCCCGTCGAGTTATGGCTACACCTTC,CATRAPSSYGYTF
.,TRBV28,TRBJ2-4,TRBD1,TGTGCCAGCAGCCCCGGACAGGGGAGGGCCAAAAACATTCAGTACTTC,CASSPGQGRAKNIQYF
.,TRBV9,TRBJ2-2,.,TGTGCCAGCAGCGTAGCCGTAACACCTGACACCGGGGAGCTGTTTTTT,CASSVAVTPDTGELFF
.,TRBV30,TRBJ1-5,.,TGTGCCTGGAGTGTAGTAGGGGAGGCCCAGCCCCAGCATTTT,CAWSVVGEAQPQHF
.,TRBV28,TRBJ1-5,.,TGTGCCAGCAGTTTAACCGGGACCCTTAGTAGGGCCCAGCATTTT,CASSLTGTLSRAQHF